This TCR beta chain came from a study of shared clonotypes between healthy human individuals. Notes on the study in general: Clonotypes which were not shared had lower generation probabilities than clonotypes that all four donors shared. What limited the represented genetic and exposure-history diversity was the small number of donors.

A split of CD4+ cells into CD45RA+ naive and CD45RA-negative memory subsets was performed. A note on this clone: What it binds is unknown.

In the authors' methods: Filtering differed since immunoSEQ provided only junctions, with no quality scores. Method: immunoSEQ multiplex PCR; TCRdb's copy keeps in-frame clones and lacks some. V and J calls and clone size are those listed in that table; D and trimming were worked out from the DNA. Of hundreds of thousands of clones listed, approximately 97% are singletons. Losses at the gene ends were 1 base for V and 0 bases for J; bases not matched to a gene: 5. Germline assignment: CDR1 SGHRS and CDR2 YFSETQ. CDR3 size: 16 residues. This sequence originates from a woman in her thirties in good health. The genes are TRBV5-1 and TRBJ2-7, with 9 bases fitting TRBD1. Sequencing was performed on naive CD4+ T cells sorted from blood. Regarding subset: CD45RA+ positively selected. The DNA of the CDR3 is TGCGCCAGCAGCTTGCTCACAGGGGGCAGCTCCTACGAGCAGTACTTC. It yields the protein CASSLLTGGSSYEQYF.